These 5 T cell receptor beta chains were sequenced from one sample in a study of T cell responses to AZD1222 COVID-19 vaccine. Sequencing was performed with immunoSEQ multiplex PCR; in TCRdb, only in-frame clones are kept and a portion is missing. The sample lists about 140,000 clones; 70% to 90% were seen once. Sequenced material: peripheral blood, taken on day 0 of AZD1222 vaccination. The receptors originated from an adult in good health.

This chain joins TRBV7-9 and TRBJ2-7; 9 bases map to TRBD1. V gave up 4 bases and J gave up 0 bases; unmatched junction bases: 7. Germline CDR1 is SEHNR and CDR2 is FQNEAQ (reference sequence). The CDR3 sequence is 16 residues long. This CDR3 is CASSSLGQGGSYEQYF. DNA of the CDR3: TGTGCCAGCAGCTCCCTGGGACAGGGAGGCTCCTACGAGCAGTACTTC.

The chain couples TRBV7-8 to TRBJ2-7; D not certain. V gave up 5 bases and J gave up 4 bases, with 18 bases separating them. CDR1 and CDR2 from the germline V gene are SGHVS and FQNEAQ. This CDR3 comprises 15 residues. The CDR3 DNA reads TGTGCCAGCAGCGTCCCCCCGGACGGACGTTACGAGCAGTACTTC. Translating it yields CASSVPPDGRYEQYF.

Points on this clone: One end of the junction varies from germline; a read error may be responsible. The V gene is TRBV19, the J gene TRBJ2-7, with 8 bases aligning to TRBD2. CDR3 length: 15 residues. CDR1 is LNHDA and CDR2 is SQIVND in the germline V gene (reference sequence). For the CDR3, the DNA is TGTGCCAGTAGTGTAGAACTAGCGGACCTCTACGAGCAGTACTTC. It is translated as CASSVELADLYEQYF.

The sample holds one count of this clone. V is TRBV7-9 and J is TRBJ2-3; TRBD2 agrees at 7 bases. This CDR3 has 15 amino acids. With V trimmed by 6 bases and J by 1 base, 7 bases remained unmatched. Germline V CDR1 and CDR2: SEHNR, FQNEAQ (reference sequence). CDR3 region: CASSLPGGGTDTQYF. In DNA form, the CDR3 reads TGTGCCAGCAGTCTCCCGGGGGGAGGCACAGATACGCAGTATTTT.

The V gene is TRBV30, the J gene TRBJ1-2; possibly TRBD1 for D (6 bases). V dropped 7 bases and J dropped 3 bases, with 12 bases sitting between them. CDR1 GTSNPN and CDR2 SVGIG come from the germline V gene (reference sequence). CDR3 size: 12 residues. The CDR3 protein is CASGKGDYGYTF. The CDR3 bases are TGTGCCTCCGGCAAGGGGGACTATGGCTACACCTTC. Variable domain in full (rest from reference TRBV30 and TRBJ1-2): SQTIHQWPATLVQPVGSPLSLECTVEGTSNPNLYWYRQAAGRGLQLLFYSVGIGQISSEVPQNLSASRPQDRQFILSSKKLLLSDSGFYLCASGKGDYGYTFGSGTRLTVV.